The 9 T cell receptor beta chains in this list originate from one sample, sequenced in a study of T cells in Graves' hyperthyroidism and ophthalmopathy. There were TCR beta CDR3 regions amplified from RNA transcripts. The primer set for the first-round RT-PCR of the TCR CDR3 was HTBI. TCRdb analysed the multiplex PCR reads with MiXCR anew, one entry per CDR3 protein. This sample has roughly 740,000 distinct CDR3 sequences, with roughly 15% found just once. Sequencing was carried out using blood. The receptor set was obtained from a man in his late teens or twenties with Graves' hyperthyroidism.

This clonotype was picked up many times. This sequence joins TRBV28 and TRBJ2-1, with a tentative D call TRBD1 (6 bases). V was trimmed by 5 bases and J by 1 base, leaving 18 bases between them. The CDR3 is made up of 17 amino acids. Germline CDR1 and CDR2: MDHEN and SYDVKM. CDR3: CASSPPKGGPSYNEQFF. In nucleotides, the CDR3 is TGTGCCAGCAGTCCGCCAAAAGGGGGACCTTCCTACAATGAGCAGTTCTTC.

This clonotype appeared many times. The chain has TRBV12-3 or TRBV12-4 and TRBJ2-7; 8 bases agree with TRBD2. V lost 2 bases, J lost 7 bases, and 10 bases stayed unmatched. This CDR3 region has 15 residues. The CDR3 protein is CASSLLAGPLGEQYF. The CDR3 nucleotides are TGTGCCAGCAGTTTACTAGCGGGTCCCCTGGGGGAGCAGTACTTC.

This clonotype was observed a handful of times. The chain carries TRBV9 and TRBJ2-1; no firm D call. CDR1 is SGDLS and CDR2 is YYNGEE in the germline V gene. V was cut by 3 bases and J by 3 bases, with 10 bases left in between. The CDR3 consists of 14 residues. CDR3 loop: CASSEGGVYNEQFF. In DNA, the CDR3 is TGTGCCAGCAGCGAGGGTGGTGTCTACAATGAGCAGTTCTTC.

The rearrangement links TRBV19 to TRBJ2-1; 8 positions agree with TRBD1. The germline V gene has CDR1 LNHDA and CDR2 SQIVND (reference sequence). The CDR3 length is 17 residues. J gave up 2 bases and V 4 bases, and 10 bases lay outside the gene matches. The CDR3 DNA sequence: TGTGCCAGTAGTACCCTGCCGGGACAGGAGGCCTACAATGAGCAGTTCTTC. Translated, it gives CASSTLPGQEAYNEQFF.

This clonotype appeared a few times. This CDR3 reads CASSSMKDGYRTDTQYF. In DNA form, the CDR3 reads TGTGCCAGTAGTTCTATGAAAGACGGTTACCGTACAGATACGCAGTATTTT. This chain connects TRBV19 to TRBJ2-3, with D uncertain. V lost 5 bases and J lost 3, with 21 bases in between. Looked up from germline, CDR1 is LNHDA and CDR2 is SQIVND (reference sequence). The CDR3 sequence is 17 residues long.

This clonotype has just a few counts. V usage is TRBV6-2 or TRBV6-3 and J usage is TRBJ1-1; TRBD1 aligns across 7 bases. The CDR3 runs 14 residues. V was clipped by 2 bases and J by 11 bases; unmatched bases: 11. Germline CDR1 MNHEY, CDR2 SVGEGT. CDR3 amino acids: CASSYPGQRGRAFF. CDR3 nucleotide sequence: TGTGCCAGCAGTTACCCGGGACAGCGAGGACGGGCTTTCTTT.

At least ten counts were recorded for this clonotype. The rearrangement links TRBV11-3 to TRBJ2-7; possibly TRBD1 or TRBD2 for D (5 bases each). From germline, CDR1 is SGHNT and CDR2 YENEEA. The CDR3 is 15 residues long. Deletions cut 5 bases from V and 3 bases from J, with 17 bases between. CDR3: CASSAPGTGYYEQYF. The CDR3 coding sequence is TGTGCCAGCAGCGCCCCCGGGACCGGTTACTACGAGCAGTACTTC.

This clonotype was detected many times. The chain employs TRBV2 and TRBJ2-2; TRBD2 matches 10 bases. This CDR3 is built from 17 residues. The V gene's germline CDR1 is SNHLY and CDR2 FYNNEI. Losses at the gene ends were 10 bases for V and 4 bases for J; bases not matched to a gene: 15. CDR3 DNA sequence: TGTGCCACCGGGGCTAGCGGGAGAGAGGTTGGCACCGGGGAGCTGTTTTTT. Translation gives CATGASGREVGTGELFF.

This clonotype was seen at least ten times. CDR3 in DNA: TGTGCCAGCAGCTTAGAGGACAGGGGGTACGAGCAGTACTTC. Protein: CASSLEDRGYEQYF. The chain combines TRBV7-9 with TRBJ2-7; 10 nucleotides agree with TRBD1. The CDR3 sequence is 14 residues long. Germline loops: CDR1 SEHNR, CDR2 FQNEAQ (reference sequence). J was trimmed by 4 bases and V by 1 base; bases with no gene match: 1.